This T cell receptor beta chain was captured in a study of OX40 agonist ivuxolimab in advanced cancers. Study-wide results and caveats: Expansion of clones was among the lowest in partial responders at 0.1-3.0 mg/kg. The study observed clonal expansion of CD4+ and CD8+ blood T cells by week 6 at 0.1 to 3.0 mg/kg.

The CDR3 sequence is 14 residues long. Germline values: CDR1 MDHEN, CDR2 SYDVKM. Trimming took off 4 bases at V and 0 bases at J, with 9 bases between the two ends. Of note for this clone: Its specificity is not known.

Clones were sequenced by immunoSEQ multiplex PCR, and TCRdb holds only the in-frame ones, with some missing. The sample contains roughly 40,000 clones, about nine tenths of which appear only once. This chain uses TRBV28 with TRBJ2-5; D not resolved. The specimen was CD4+ or CD8+ T cells sorted from blood, collected in a trial of the OX40 agonist ivuxolimab. This TCR derives from an adult with an advanced solid tumor such as melanoma, head and neck, liver or kidney cancer. The CDR3 DNA reads TGTGCCAGCAGTTCGACGGTGTACCAAGAGACCCAGTACTTC. Its translation is CASSSTVYQETQYF. The full variable domain, completed using reference TRBV28 and TRBJ2-5, is DVKVTQSSRYLVKRTGEKVFLECVQDMDHENMFWYRQDPGLGLRLIYFSYDVKMKEKGDIPEGYSVSREKKERFSLILESASTNQTSMYLCASSSTVYQETQYFGPGTRLLVL.